These T cell receptor beta chains were read from a single sample in a study of response to subunit inactivated influenza vaccine. TCRdb processed the RT-PCR reads anew with MiXCR; each CDR3 protein has one entry. The data show 300,000 to 350,000 distinct CDR3 sequences, roughly 20% seen once. The source was PBMCs from blood, collected less than 22 months after vaccination. The receptors derive from a man aged 50 to 69 who received an inactivated influenza vaccine. Both conserved end residues are part of each CDR3.

>TRBV7-2
CASSFTLGELFF
>TRBV5-1
CASSLVAGGKDTQYF
>TRBV24-1
CATSDGAYNEQFF
>TRBV7-9
CASSLDGVSYEQYF
>TRBV10-3
CAISGEGKAFF
>TRBV7-2
CASSLSPGVGNQPQHF
>TRBV7-8
CASSLITESSNQPQHF
>TRBV5-4
CASSERRDRYNEQFF
>TRBV28
CATTGESSNQPQHF
>TRBV20-1
CSANGQGYSNQPQHF
>TRBV19
CASQKQWGNQPQHF
>TRBV6-1
CASRRQGAAYGYTF
>TRBV28
CASSLFLAGQETQYF
>TRBV5-1
CASSFHGQIEETQYF
>TRBV12-3/TRBV12-4
CASSAGGLAGRETQYF
>TRBV29-1
CSVEFSSSSYNEQFF